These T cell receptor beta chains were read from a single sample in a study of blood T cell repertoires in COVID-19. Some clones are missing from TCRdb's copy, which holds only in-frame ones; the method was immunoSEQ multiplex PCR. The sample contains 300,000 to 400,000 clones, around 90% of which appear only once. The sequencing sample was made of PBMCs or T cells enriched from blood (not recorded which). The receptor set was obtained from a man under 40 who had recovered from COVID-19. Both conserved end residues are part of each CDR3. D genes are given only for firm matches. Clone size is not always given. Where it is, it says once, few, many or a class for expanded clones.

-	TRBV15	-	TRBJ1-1	TGTGCCACCAGCAGAGCTCCGAACACTGAAGCTTTCTTT	CATSRAPNTEAFF
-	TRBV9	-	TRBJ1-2	TGTGCCAGCAGCGATGGGAGCAGGTATGGCTACACCTTC	CASSDGSRYGYTF
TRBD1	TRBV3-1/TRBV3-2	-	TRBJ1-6	TGTGCCAGCAGCCAAGACAGGGCAAGGGGGCGTTCACCCCTCCACTTT	CASSQDRARGRSPLHF
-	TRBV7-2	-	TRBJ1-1	TGTGCCAGCAGCTTAGGTGGCAGAATGAACACTGAAGCTTTCTTT	CASSLGGRMNTEAFF
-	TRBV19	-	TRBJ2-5	TGTGCCAGTTTTGACCGGCGGGGAGAGACCCAGTACTTC	CASFDRRGETQYF
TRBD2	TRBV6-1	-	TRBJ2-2	TGTGCCAGCAGTGATCGGCGGGGGGTTTACACCGGGGAGCTGTTTTTT	CASSDRRGVYTGELFF
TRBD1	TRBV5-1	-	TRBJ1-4	TGCGCCAGCAGCTGGCAGGGACAGGAAGGTGAAAAACTGTTTTTT	CASSWQGQEGEKLFF
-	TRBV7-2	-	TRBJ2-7	TGTGCCAGCAGCTTAGCCAGGTCCTACGAGCAGTACTTC	CASSLARSYEQYF
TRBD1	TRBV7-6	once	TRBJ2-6	TGTGCCAGCAGAGCCGGGACAGGGGGAGCTGGGGCCAACGTCCTGACTTTC	CASRAGTGGAGANVLTF
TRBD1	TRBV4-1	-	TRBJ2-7	TGCGCCAGCAGCCACGCCGACAGGGCCTACGAGCAGTACTTC	CASSHADRAYEQYF
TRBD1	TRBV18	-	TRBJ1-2	TGTGCCAGCTCTCGGACAGGGTCTTCCTATGGCTACACCTTC	CASSRTGSSYGYTF
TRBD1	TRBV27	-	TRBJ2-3	TGTGCCAGCAGTGGGGGACGGACAGGATACACAGATACGCAGTATTTT	CASSGGRTGYTDTQYF
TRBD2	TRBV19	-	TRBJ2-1	TGTGCCAGTAAGAGGGGAGGGTACAATGAGCAGTTCTTC	CASKRGGYNEQFF
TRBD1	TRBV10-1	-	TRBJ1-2	TGCGCCAGCAGTGAGGCAGGGGGCTATGGCTACACCTTC	CASSEAGGYGYTF
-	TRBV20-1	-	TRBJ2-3	TGCAGTGCTAGTTGGGCGGGGAGCACAGATACGCAGTATTTT	CSASWAGSTDTQYF